Below are 12 T cell receptor beta chains sequenced from a single sample in a study of neoadjuvant anti-PD-1 for oral cavity cancer. Sequencing used immunoSEQ multiplex PCR; TCRdb keeps in-frame clones, though not all of them. The sample comprises around 13,000 clones, about 70% of which are singletons, and over 2% rests with the top ten. Sequenced here: PBMCs, sampled before nivolumab (anti-PD-1) treatment. These receptors were collected from a person aged 35 to 85 with oral cavity squamous cell carcinoma.

The V and J genes are TRBV30 and TRBJ1-5, with TRBD1 as a possible D gene (5 bases). This CDR3 contains 14 residues. Per the germline V gene, CDR1 is GTSNPN and CDR2 is SVGIG (reference sequence). Trimming stripped 0 bases from V and 6 bases from J, with 12 bases between. The CDR3 region is CAWSVDSFRQPQHF. The CDR3 nucleotides read TGTGCCTGGAGTGTCGACAGTTTCCGTCAGCCCCAGCATTTT.

The chain employs TRBV9 and TRBJ1-1; possibly TRBD1 for D (6 bases). With 4 bases removed from V and 8 bases from J, the gap between germline ends came to 18 bases. The CDR3 runs 14 residues. CDR1 and CDR2 (germline): SGDLS, YYNGEE. CDR3 DNA sequence: TGTGCCAGCAGCTACCAAGGGGGTGCGGGGGAAGCTTTCTTT. The encoded protein is CASSYQGGAGEAFF.

This clone was seen a few times. The CDR3 protein is CASSLGGNTEAFF. CDR3 DNA: TGTGCCAGCAGTTTAGGAGGGAACACTGAAGCTTTCTTT. The chain is built from TRBV27 and TRBJ1-1; unclear D gene. The germline V and J ends were trimmed by 2 bases and 1 base, with 5 bases remaining between them. CDR1 and CDR2 (germline): MNHEY, SMNVEV (reference sequence). This CDR3 contains 13 residues.

The J gene is TRBJ1-2, the V gene TRBV4-1, with 8 bases matching TRBD1. V gave up 4 bases and J gave up 7 bases; unmatched junction bases: 14. The germline CDR1 and CDR2 sequences are MGHRA and YSYEKL. This CDR3 has 16 residues. The CDR3 DNA reads TGCGCCAGCAGCCCCGTCCTCCGGACAGGGAATGCTGGCTACACCTTC. Protein product: CASSPVLRTGNAGYTF.

The chain employs TRBV2 and TRBJ1-5, with D unclear. The CDR3 runs to 14 residues. Trimming took 1 base from V and 4 from J, leaving 8 bases between them. Germline CDR1 is SNHLY and CDR2 is FYNNEI. CDR3 protein: CASSEDSRNQPQHF. Here the CDR3 DNA reads TGTGCCAGCAGTGAAGACAGCAGAAATCAGCCCCAGCATTTT.

This chain links TRBV28 with TRBJ2-5; 8 bases match TRBD1. This CDR3 is 15 amino acids long. Germline trimming cut 5 bases from V and 5 bases from J; bases unmatched to any gene: 10. In germline, CDR1 is MDHEN, CDR2 SYDVKM. The CDR3 here is CASSRPTGALETQYF. The CDR3 bases are TGTGCCAGCAGTCGTCCGACAGGGGCTTTGGAGACCCAGTACTTC.

For the CDR3, the DNA is TGTGCCAGCGGGACAGACTACGAGCAGTACTTC. Protein sequence: CASGTDYEQYF. This chain links TRBV7-6 with TRBJ2-7, with 7 nucleotides matching TRBD1. The CDR3 length is 11 residues. The V gene end was trimmed by 8 bases and the J gene end by 3 bases; junction bases not matched to a gene: 1. Germline CDR1 SGHVS, CDR2 FNYEAQ.

The chain employs TRBV30 and TRBJ1-2; TRBD1 might be the D (5 bases). Looked up from germline, CDR1 is GTSNPN and CDR2 is SVGIG (reference sequence). The CDR3 sequence is 15 residues long. Trimming left V 5 bases short and J 8 bases short, with 24 bases between. The CDR3 sequence: CAWATGTALSGGYTF. The CDR3 nucleotides read TGTGCCTGGGCCACCGGGACGGCCTTGAGTGGAGGCTACACCTTC.

The CDR3 here is CASSEAPGQKNTGELFF. The CDR3 nucleotides are TGTGCCAGCAGTGAGGCCCCGGGACAGAAGAACACCGGGGAGCTGTTTTTT. V gene TRBV25-1 combines with J gene TRBJ2-2, with 7 bases that match TRBD1. Germline V gene data show CDR1 as MGHDK and CDR2 as SYGVNS. V lost 3 bases to trimming and J lost 1 base; unmatched junction nucleotides: 8. The CDR3 consists of 17 residues.

V and J are TRBV29-1 and TRBJ1-2; 9 bases map to TRBD1. Trimming cost V 3 bases and J 8 bases; bases outside gene matches: 4. Per the germline V gene, CDR1 is SQVTM and CDR2 is ANQGSEA. The CDR3 has 12 residues. The CDR3 nucleotides read TGCAGCGTTGATGGGACAGGGATGGGCTACACCTTC. Amino acid sequence: CSVDGTGMGYTF. The full variable domain, completed using reference TRBV29-1 and TRBJ1-2, is SAVISQKPSRDICQRGTSLTIQCQVDSQVTMMFWYRQQPGQSLTLIATANQGSEATYESGFVIDKFPISRPNLTFSTLTVSNMSPEDSSIYLCSVDGTGMGYTFGSGTRLTVV.

The chain uses TRBV2 and TRBJ2-3, with D possibly being TRBD2 (6 bases). This CDR3 is built from 15 residues. V was pared by 7 bases and J by 1 base, with 15 bases between. Germline V CDR1 and CDR2: SNHLY, FYNNEI. CDR3 nucleotides: TGTGCCAGCAAGCCCGCGGGGCTTGGCACAGATACGCAGTATTTT. This sequence encodes CASKPAGLGTDTQYF.

A note on this clone: One end of the junction is discordant with germline, which a read error may explain. This chain joins TRBV27 and TRBJ2-6; weak D call: TRBD2 (6 bases). Germline CDR1 is MNHEY and CDR2 is SMNVEV (reference sequence). The CDR3 spans 17 residues. Here the CDR3 reads CASSISGLPSGANVLTF. Written as DNA, the CDR3 is TGTGCCAGCAGTATATCGGGACTTCCCTCTGGGGCCAACGTCCTGACTTTC. Combining the CDR3 with reference TRBV27 and TRBJ2-6 gives the whole variable domain EAQVTQNPRYLITVTGKKLTVTCSQNMNHEYMSWYRQDPGLGLRQIYYSMNVEVTDKGDVPEGYKVSRKEKRNFPLILESPSPNQTSLYFCASSISGLPSGANVLTFGAGSRLTVL.